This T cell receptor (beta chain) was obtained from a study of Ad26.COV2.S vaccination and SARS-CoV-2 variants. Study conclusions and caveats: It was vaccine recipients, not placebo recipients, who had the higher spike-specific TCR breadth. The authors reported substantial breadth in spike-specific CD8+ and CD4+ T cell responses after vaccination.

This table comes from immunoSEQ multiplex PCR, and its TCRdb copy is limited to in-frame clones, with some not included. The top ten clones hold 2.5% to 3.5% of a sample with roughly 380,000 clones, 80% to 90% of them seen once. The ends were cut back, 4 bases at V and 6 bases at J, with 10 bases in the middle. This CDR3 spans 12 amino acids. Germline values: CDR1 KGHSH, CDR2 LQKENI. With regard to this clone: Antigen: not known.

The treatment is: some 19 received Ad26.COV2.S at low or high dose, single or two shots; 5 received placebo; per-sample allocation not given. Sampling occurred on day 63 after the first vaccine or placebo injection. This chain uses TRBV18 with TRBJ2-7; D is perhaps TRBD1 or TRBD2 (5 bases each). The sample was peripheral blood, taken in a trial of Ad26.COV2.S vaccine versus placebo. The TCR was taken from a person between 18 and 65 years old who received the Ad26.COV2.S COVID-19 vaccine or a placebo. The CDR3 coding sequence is TGTGCCAGCTCACTGGGACCCCTCGAGCAGTACTTC. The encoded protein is CASSLGPLEQYF.